These 30 T cell receptor beta chains originate from one sample sequenced in a study of PD-L1 blockade in urothelial cancer. Sequenced by immunoSEQ multiplex PCR; TCRdb stores in-frame clones only, minus some. Of 46,000 or so clones listed, 87% are singletons. The material was PBMCs, obtained around atezolizumab (anti-PD-L1) treatment. These receptors all stem from a man between 60 and 75 years old with urothelial cancer.

This chain connects TRBV10-3 to TRBJ2-5, with D possibly TRBD2 on 6 matching bases. Trimming removed 0 bases from V and 5 bases from J, with 19 bases in between. This CDR3 has 17 residues. CDR1 is ENHRY, CDR2 SYGVKD, per germline. The CDR3 sequence: CAISESLLAGGQETQYF. CDR3 DNA sequence: TGTGCCATCAGTGAGTCCCTGCTCGCTGGAGGGCAGGAGACCCAGTACTTC.

This chain connects TRBV7-2 to TRBJ1-4, with TRBD1 matching over 9 bases. CDR1 is SGHTA and CDR2 is FQGNSA in the germline V gene. The V segment lost 1 base and the J segment 7 bases; nucleotides outside the gene matches: 4. CDR3 length: 15 residues. The CDR3 region is CASSLGDREIEKLFF. The CDR3 DNA reads TGTGCCAGCAGCTTAGGGGACAGGGAAATTGAAAAACTGTTTTTT.

The rearrangement links TRBV14 to TRBJ2-3, with TRBD2 matching over 7 bases. V lost 3 bases and J lost 6; bases outside the gene matches: 6. The CDR3 runs 14 residues. CDR1 and CDR2 (germline): SGHDN, FVKESK. The CDR3 sequence: CASSHSGRGDTQYF. Written as DNA, the CDR3 is TGTGCCAGCAGCCATAGTGGGCGGGGGGATACGCAGTATTTT. Combining the CDR3 with reference TRBV14 and TRBJ2-3 gives the whole variable domain EAGVTQFPSHSVIEKGQTVTLRCDPISGHDNLYWYRRVMGKEIKFLLHFVKESKQDESGMPNNRFLAERTGGTYSTLKVQPAELEDSGVYFCASSHSGRGDTQYFGPGTRLTVL.

This clone was counted between two and nine times. V gene TRBV27 combines with J gene TRBJ1-5; D is uncertain. This CDR3 region has 13 residues. The V gene's germline CDR1 is MNHEY and CDR2 SMNVEV (reference sequence). V lost 2 bases and J 5 bases, leaving 7 bases between the germline ends. The DNA for the CDR3 is TGTGCCAGCAGTTTACAGTTTCATCAGCCCCAGCATTTT. Amino acids: CASSLQFHQPQHF.

The chain combines TRBV4-3 with TRBJ1-4; no reliable D call. The germline V gene has CDR1 LGHNA and CDR2 YSLEER. V lost 1 base, J lost 0 bases, and 12 bases lay in between. The CDR3 sequence is 17 residues long. The CDR3: CASSQGAVISTNEKLFF. Written as DNA, the CDR3 is TGCGCCAGCAGCCAAGGTGCGGTTATTTCAACTAATGAAAAACTGTTTTTT.

This clone has only one observation. V usage is TRBV30 and J usage is TRBJ2-7; 8 positions agree with TRBD2. The CDR3 is made up of 14 amino acids. Trimming took 4 bases from V and 2 from J; bases not matched to a gene: 7. Germline assignment: CDR1 GTSNPN and CDR2 SVGIG (reference sequence). The CDR3 DNA reads as TGTGCCTGGACCGGGGGGGGGCCCCCCTACGAGCAGTACTTC. Translated: CAWTGGGPPYEQYF.

The V call is TRBV6-1, the J call TRBJ1-5; possible D gene TRBD1, 5 bases. Germline V gene data show CDR1 as MNHNS and CDR2 as SASEGT. The V end was cut by 3 bases, the J end by 5 bases, with 11 bases between. This CDR3 spans 14 amino acids. The DNA for the CDR3 is TGTGCCAGCAGTGACGGGACTCTCGATCAGCCCCAGCATTTT. Its translation is CASSDGTLDQPQHF.

The chain links TRBV18 to TRBJ2-7; D might be TRBD1 (6 bases). Trimming left V 1 base short and J 7 bases short, with 14 bases between. This CDR3 has 14 amino acids. The germline V gene encodes CDR1 KGHSH and CDR2 LQKENI. Here the CDR3 reads CASSPRTVVGEQYF. The CDR3 DNA reads TGTGCCAGCTCACCACGGACAGTGGTCGGGGAGCAGTACTTC.

The chain employs TRBV6-1 and TRBJ2-3, with 10 bases that match TRBD2. V shed 6 bases and J 1 base; nucleotides not matched to a gene: 4. The CDR3 has 15 residues. Germline loops: CDR1 MNHNS, CDR2 SASEGT. The CDR3 sequence: CASSPSGGRTDTQYF. In DNA form, the CDR3 reads TGTGCCAGCAGCCCTAGCGGGGGCCGCACAGATACGCAGTATTTT.

The chain carries TRBV2 and TRBJ1-1; TRBD1 is a possible D gene (5 bases). Trimming cost V 2 bases and J 4 bases, with 5 bases left between them. CDR1 is SNHLY, CDR2 FYNNEI, per germline. The CDR3 is made up of 12 amino acids. The CDR3 is CASSERGTEAFF. CDR3 bases: TGTGCCAGCAGTGAAAGGGGCACTGAAGCTTTCTTT.

The chain uses TRBV27 and TRBJ2-7, with 9 nucleotides matching TRBD1. The CDR3 consists of 14 residues. Germline loops: CDR1 MNHEY, CDR2 SMNVEV (reference sequence). Germline trimming cut 4 bases from V and 3 bases from J; bases unmatched to any gene: 4. This chain's CDR3 is CASSSQGQGYEQYF. The CDR3 DNA is TGTGCCAGCAGTTCTCAGGGACAGGGCTACGAGCAGTACTTC.

This clone was found once. The J gene is TRBJ2-7, the V gene TRBV4-1; the D gene is possibly TRBD2 (7 bases). Germline V gene lookup returns CDR1 MGHRA and CDR2 YSYEKL. This CDR3 region has 17 residues. The ends were cut back, 3 bases at V and 0 bases at J, with 18 bases in the middle. DNA for the CDR3: TGCGCCAGCAGCCAGATCAAAGGGGGGGGCGGCTCCTACGAGCAGTACTTC. It is translated as CASSQIKGGGGSYEQYF.

The chain uses TRBV7-9 and TRBJ2-2, with D perhaps matching TRBD1 (6 bases). The length of the CDR3 is 16 residues. The germline V gene encodes CDR1 SEHNR and CDR2 FQNEAQ (reference sequence). With 5 bases removed from V and 5 bases from J, the gap between germline ends came to 18 bases. CDR3 region: CASSQRRQVLTGELFF. In DNA, the CDR3 is TGTGCCAGCAGCCAACGCCGACAGGTTTTAACCGGGGAGCTGTTTTTT.

This clone appeared a few times. The CDR3 loop reads CASSLGTVTGELFF. For the CDR3, the DNA is TGTGCCAGCAGCTTAGGGACTGTCACCGGGGAGCTGTTTTTT. The V gene is TRBV7-9, the J gene TRBJ2-2, with a possible D match to TRBD2 (5 bases). CDR3 length equals 14 residues. Looked up from germline, CDR1 is SEHNR and CDR2 is FQNEAQ (reference sequence). V was cut by 1 base and J by 4 bases, with 7 bases left in between.

The CDR3 here is CASSFQGFDYGYTF. CDR3 in DNA: TGTGCCAGCAGTTTTCAGGGATTCGACTATGGCTACACCTTC. This chain uses TRBV28 with TRBJ1-2, with a tentative D call TRBD1 (5 bases). The CDR3 length is 14 residues. The ends were cut back, 3 bases at V and 3 bases at J, with 11 bases in the middle. The germline CDR1 and CDR2 sequences are MDHEN and SYDVKM.

The chain has TRBV19 and TRBJ2-5, with no clear D. Germline CDR1 is LNHDA and CDR2 is SQIVND (reference sequence). The CDR3 has 13 amino acids. V lost 0 bases, J lost 5 bases, and 7 bases lay in between. CDR3 sequence reads: CASSIDLSETQYF. In DNA, the CDR3 is TGTGCCAGTAGTATAGATCTTAGTGAGACCCAGTACTTC. Looking up the rest from reference TRBV19 and TRBJ2-5 gives the full variable domain: DGGITQSPKYLFRKEGQNVTLSCEQNLNHDAMYWYRQDPGQGLRLIYYSQIVNDFQKGDIAEGYSVSREKKESFPLTVTSAQKNPTAFYLCASSIDLSETQYFGPGTRLLVL.

The chain joins TRBV6-5 to TRBJ1-5; 7 bases fit TRBD1. The CDR3 has 14 residues. V lost 8 bases and J lost 4; bases outside the gene matches: 8. Germline lookup yields CDR1 MNHEY and CDR2 SVGAGI. CDR3 sequence: CASAAGGANQPQHF. CDR3 coding DNA: TGTGCCAGCGCGGCAGGGGGAGCAAATCAGCCCCAGCATTTT.

The chain has TRBV2 and TRBJ2-3; D is possibly TRBD2 (5 bases). With 8 bases removed from V and 6 bases from J, the gap between germline ends came to 15 bases. CDR3 length: 13 residues. From germline, CDR1 is SNHLY and CDR2 FYNNEI. Here the CDR3 reads CASGLGQRDTQYF. Written as DNA, the CDR3 is TGTGCCAGCGGCCTGGGTCAGCGGGATACGCAGTATTTT.

This clone showed up just a few times. This chain connects TRBV27 to TRBJ2-5; TRBD2 matches at 7 bases. The germline gives CDR1 MNHEY, CDR2 SMNVEV (reference sequence). V was pared by 8 bases and J by 4 bases, with 7 bases of the junction left unmatched. This CDR3 is built from 13 residues. This CDR3 reads CASGGLVTETQYF. In DNA form, the CDR3 reads TGTGCCAGCGGCGGACTAGTGACAGAGACCCAGTACTTC.

V gene TRBV7-9 combines with J gene TRBJ1-5; D is undetermined. Trimming removed 5 bases from V and 4 bases from J, with 12 bases in between. The CDR3 runs 14 residues. Germline CDR1 is SEHNR and CDR2 is FQNEAQ (reference sequence). CDR3 sequence: CASSRGSGNQPQHF. CDR3 nucleotides: TGTGCCAGCAGCCGCGGGTCAGGAAATCAGCCCCAGCATTTT.

This clone was found once. The chain combines TRBV2 with TRBJ1-2; weak D call: TRBD1 (5 bases). Germline V gene lookup returns CDR1 SNHLY and CDR2 FYNNEI. Trimming took 5 bases from V and 5 from J, leaving 12 bases between them. The CDR3 has 13 residues. The CDR3 reads CASSISGGYGYTF. The CDR3 coding sequence is TGTGCCAGCAGTATTTCCGGGGGTTATGGCTACACCTTC.

The sample holds a few counts of this clone. The chain joins TRBV10-1 to TRBJ2-7; D is possibly TRBD2 (6 bases). The CDR3 has 14 amino acids. V shed 4 bases and J shed 2 bases, with 12 bases lying between them. Germline CDR1 WNHNN, CDR2 SYGVQD (reference sequence). Here the CDR3 DNA reads TGCGCCAGCAGTGGGGGGGACCGCCCCTACGAGCAGTACTTC. It specifies CASSGGDRPYEQYF.

V is TRBV14 and J is TRBJ2-3; TRBD2 agrees at 8 bases. Looked up from germline, CDR1 is SGHDN and CDR2 is FVKESK. The CDR3 has 16 amino acids. V trimming: 1 base; J trimming: 5 bases; junction bases outside the gene matches: 8. CDR3 sequence (DNA): TGTGCCAGCAGCCAAGTCACAACTAGCGGCGAAGATACGCAGTATTTT. Translated, it gives CASSQVTTSGEDTQYF. The whole variable domain, remainder taken from reference TRBV14 and TRBJ2-3, is EAGVTQFPSHSVIEKGQTVTLRCDPISGHDNLYWYRRVMGKEIKFLLHFVKESKQDESGMPNNRFLAERTGGTYSTLKVQPAELEDSGVYFCASSQVTTSGEDTQYFGPGTRLTVL.

This sequence joins TRBV7-3 and TRBJ2-7; 11 bases map to TRBD2. Losses at the gene ends were 4 bases for V and 5 bases for J; bases not matched to a gene: 7. This CDR3 is 15 amino acids long. Germline-derived CDR1 and CDR2 are SGHTA and FQGTGA. The CDR3 DNA sequence: TGTGCCAGCAGCTCCTTAGCGGGGGGGCCGGACGAGCAGTACTTC. This codes for CASSSLAGGPDEQYF.

V is TRBV11-2 and J is TRBJ2-2; 7 nucleotides align to TRBD2. The germline CDR1 and CDR2 sequences are SGHAT and FQNNGV. V shed 6 bases, J shed 5 bases, and the junction held 9 bases outside the gene matches. The length of the CDR3 is 15 residues. CDR3 nucleotide sequence: TGTGCCAGCAGGCCCCCCGGGGGGTGGACCGGGGAGCTGTTTTTT. Translation: CASRPPGGWTGELFF.

The rearrangement joins TRBV28 to TRBJ1-2; 7 positions agree with TRBD1. Germline V gives CDR1 MDHEN, CDR2 SYDVKM. The CDR3 runs to 16 residues. Trimming removed 5 bases from V and 2 bases from J; junction bases left unmatched: 11. The DNA of the CDR3 is TGTGCCAGCAGTACGAGTGGTACACAGGGGAACTATGGCTACACCTTC. Its translation: CASSTSGTQGNYGYTF.

The rearrangement joins TRBV6-6 to TRBJ2-7, with TRBD1 as a possible D gene (5 bases). This CDR3 is built from 14 residues. V was cut by 4 bases and J by 2 bases, with 12 bases left in between. Germline CDR1 MNHNY, CDR2 SVGAGI (reference sequence). CDR3 residues: CASSSTGLPYEQYF. CDR3 coding DNA: TGTGCCAGCAGTTCAACAGGATTACCCTACGAGCAGTACTTC.

This chain connects TRBV9 to TRBJ2-7; 10 bases agree with TRBD1. V dropped 4 bases and J dropped 6; count of bases not matched to a gene: 7. Germline CDR1 and CDR2: SGDLS and YYNGEE. The CDR3 contains 14 residues. CDR3 sequence reads: CASSPGTGEREQYF. CDR3 in DNA: TGTGCCAGCAGCCCCGGGACAGGGGAACGCGAGCAGTACTTC.

This clone occurred a few times. This chain connects TRBV7-9 to TRBJ1-1, with D uncertain. The V end was cut by 3 bases, the J end by 5 bases, with 10 bases between. The CDR3 is 13 amino acids. Germline V lookup: CDR1 SEHNR, CDR2 FQNEAQ (reference sequence). This CDR3 reads CASSFSEVTEAFF. Written as DNA, the CDR3 is TGTGCCAGCAGCTTTTCGGAGGTGACTGAAGCTTTCTTT.

This clone has a single count. This CDR3 reads CAWRRAGGEETQYF. In DNA, the CDR3 is TGTGCCTGGAGGCGAGCGGGGGGGGAGGAGACCCAGTACTTC. This chain links TRBV30 with TRBJ2-5, with 10 bases matching TRBD2. The V and J ends lost 3 bases and 5 bases, in that order; junction bases with no gene match: 6. From germline, CDR1 is GTSNPN and CDR2 SVGIG (reference sequence). The CDR3 spans 14 residues. Variable domain in full (rest from reference TRBV30 and TRBJ2-5): SQTIHQWPATLVQPVGSPLSLECTVEGTSNPNLYWYRQAAGRGLQLLFYSVGIGQISSEVPQNLSASRPQDRQFILSSKKLLLSDSGFYLCAWRRAGGEETQYFGPGTRLLVL.